Shown below are 16 T cell receptor beta chains from a single sample sequenced in a study of T cell responses to AZD1222 COVID-19 vaccine. Profiled with immunoSEQ multiplex PCR; TCRdb holds only in-frame clones, not every one. The top ten hold about 27% of the sample, which has 120,000 or so clones, more than 65% seen once. This specimen consisted of peripheral blood, obtained 28 days after the second AZD1222 dose. The receptor set was obtained from an adult who received the AZD1222 COVID-19 vaccine.

The genes are TRBV14 and TRBJ2-1; TRBD1 matches 9 bases. The CDR3 runs to 16 residues. After removal of 5 bases from V and 7 bases from J, the junction contained 12 bases not matched to a gene. From germline, CDR1 is SGHDN and CDR2 FVKESK. The CDR3 DNA sequence: TGTGCCAGCAGCTTCCTCCCGGGACAGGGTACGAATGAGCAGTTCTTC. Its protein product is CASSFLPGQGTNEQFF.

The V and J genes are TRBV24-1 and TRBJ2-2; D ambiguous. Trimming left V 3 bases short and J 3 bases short, with 7 bases between. This CDR3 spans 14 amino acids. CDR1 and CDR2 from the germline V gene are KGHDR and SFDVKD. The CDR3 sequence is CATSDHGDTGELFF. CDR3 DNA sequence: TGTGCCACCAGTGATCACGGAGACACCGGGGAGCTGTTTTTT.

The chain employs TRBV29-1 and TRBJ1-5; D ambiguous. Germline assignment: CDR1 SQVTM and CDR2 ANQGSEA. This CDR3 has 12 residues. Trimming pared 4 bases from V and 6 bases from J, leaving 10 bases between. CDR3 DNA: TGCAGCGTTGCTGAGGGTGGTCAGCCCCAGCATTTT. Translation gives CSVAEGGQPQHF.

The chain carries TRBV2 and TRBJ1-2; a weak D match, TRBD1 (5 bases). The germline CDR1 and CDR2 sequences are SNHLY and FYNNEI. The CDR3 consists of 14 residues. Trimming cost V 7 bases and J 5 bases, with 17 bases left between them. The chain's CDR3 is CASTRSRDVYGYTF. As DNA, the CDR3 is TGTGCCAGCACCCGGTCCCGGGACGTTTATGGCTACACCTTC.

The chain carries TRBV6-5 and TRBJ1-2; TRBD1 aligns across 7 bases. V was pared by 4 bases and J by 2 bases, with 4 bases of the junction left unmatched. Germline V lookup: CDR1 MNHEY, CDR2 SVGAGI. The CDR3 is 14 residues long. This CDR3 reads CASSWTGGNYGYTF. As DNA, the CDR3 is TGTGCCAGCAGTTGGACAGGCGGAAACTATGGCTACACCTTC.

The chain recombines TRBV15 with TRBJ2-7; 9 positions agree with TRBD1. From germline, CDR1 is LNHNV and CDR2 YYDKDF (reference sequence). There are 14 residues in the CDR3. The CDR3 sequence: CATQVYRGLSEQYF. In DNA, the CDR3 is TGTGCTACTCAGGTTTACAGGGGGCTGAGCGAGCAGTACTTC. Supplemented by reference TRBV15 and TRBJ2-7, the full variable domain reads DAMVIQNPRYQVTQFGKPVTLSCSQTLNHNVMYWYQQKSSQAPKLLFHYYDKDFNNEADTPDNFQSRRPNTSFCFLDIRSPGLGDTAMYLCATQVYRGLSEQYFGPGTRLTVT.

This chain uses TRBV25-1 with TRBJ2-2, with 9 positions matching TRBD2. Germline V gene lookup returns CDR1 MGHDK and CDR2 SYGVNS. This CDR3 region has 15 residues. Trimming cost V 10 bases and J 5 bases; bases outside gene matches: 11. In DNA form, the CDR3 reads TGTGCCACCACAGCCCCTAGCGGGGTGACCGGGGAGCTGTTTTTT. Translated, it gives CATTAPSGVTGELFF. The complete variable domain, with remaining parts taken from reference TRBV25-1 and TRBJ2-2, reads EADIYQTPRYLVIGTGKKITLECSQTMGHDKMYWYQQDPGMELHLIHYSYGVNSTEKGDLSSESTVSRIRTEHFPLTLESARPSHTSQYLCATTAPSGVTGELFFGEGSRLTVL.

The chain has TRBV27 and TRBJ1-2, with D tentatively TRBD1 (6 bases). The length of the CDR3 is 13 residues. V lost 5 bases and J 8 bases, leaving 15 bases between the germline ends. Germline CDR1 MNHEY, CDR2 SMNVEV (reference sequence). The CDR3 bases are TGTGCCAGCAGTCTACAGGGTACTAACGGCTACACCTTC. This gives the protein CASSLQGTNGYTF.

The J gene is TRBJ2-1, the V gene TRBV10-1, with D perhaps matching TRBD1 (6 bases). The CDR3 extends over 12 amino acids. Trimming took off 6 bases at V and 13 bases at J, with 16 bases between the two ends. From germline, CDR1 is WNHNN and CDR2 SYGVQD (reference sequence). The CDR3 nucleotides read TGCGCCAGCAGCCCTACAGGGAACCTACAGTTCTTC. Its translation is CASSPTGNLQFF.

The V gene is TRBV12-3 or TRBV12-4, the J gene TRBJ2-5, with D possibly TRBD1 on 6 matching bases. The CDR3 has 13 residues. Trimming removed 2 bases from V and 5 bases from J, with 9 bases in between. CDR3 DNA: TGTGCCAGCAGTTTAAAGGGGGAGGAGACCCAGTACTTC. Protein product: CASSLKGEETQYF.

The gene calls are TRBV30 and TRBJ1-3; no clear D. The V gene's germline CDR1 is GTSNPN and CDR2 SVGIG (reference sequence). The V and J ends lost 0 bases and 4 bases respectively, with 10 bases between them. The CDR3 is 14 residues long. The DNA for the CDR3 is TGTGCCTGGAGTGTTGTGGGTTTCGGAAACACCATATATTTT. Its protein is CAWSVVGFGNTIYF.

This clone has just one count. The V call is TRBV3-1 (or the pseudogene TRBV3-2), the J call TRBJ1-4, with D possibly matching TRBD1 (5 bases). This CDR3 contains 15 residues. Trimming took 2 bases from V and 8 from J, leaving 15 bases between them. In germline, CDR1 is LGHDT, CDR2 YNNKEL (reference sequence). CDR3 amino acids: CASSQRWGFEEKLFF. DNA for the CDR3: TGTGCCAGCAGCCAAAGGTGGGGGTTTGAAGAAAAACTGTTTTTT.

The CDR3 sequence is CASSQSGVTNEKLFF. DNA for the CDR3: TGTGCCAGCAGCCAATCTGGGGTTACTAATGAAAAACTGTTTTTT. The V and J genes are TRBV3-1 (or the pseudogene TRBV3-2) and TRBJ1-4; D unresolved. Germline CDR1 LGHDT, CDR2 YNNKEL (reference sequence). The V end lost 2 bases, the J end lost 2 bases, and 9 bases lay between the germline ends. This CDR3 contains 15 residues.

CDR3 residues: CASSSGGANQPQHF. The DNA of the CDR3 is TGTGCCAGCAGTTCGGGGGGCGCAAATCAGCCCCAGCATTTT. V gene TRBV28 combines with J gene TRBJ1-5; D may be TRBD1 (6 bases). CDR1 MDHEN and CDR2 SYDVKM come from the germline V gene. V was shortened by 4 bases and J by 4 bases, with 11 bases between the two germline ends. CDR3 length equals 14 residues.

The chain combines TRBV10-3 with TRBJ1-1; a weak D match, TRBD1 (5 bases). The CDR3 length is 14 residues. V was pared by 7 bases and J by 7 bases, with 19 bases between. Germline V gene lookup returns CDR1 ENHRY and CDR2 SYGVKD. CDR3 protein: CAIKGTGVPVEAFF. In nucleotides, the CDR3 is TGTGCCATCAAAGGGACGGGAGTCCCCGTTGAAGCTTTCTTT.

The chain joins TRBV20-1 to TRBJ2-3, with 7 bases that match TRBD1. This CDR3 has 15 residues. Trimming removed 3 bases from V and 6 bases from J; junction bases left unmatched: 12. The germline V gene has CDR1 DFQATT and CDR2 SNEGSKA (reference sequence). The CDR3 loop reads CSASTGQAVDDTQYF. In DNA form, the CDR3 reads TGCAGTGCTAGTACCGGACAGGCGGTAGATGATACGCAGTATTTT.